This TCR beta chain appears in the sequencing data of a study of T cells in Graves' hyperthyroidism and ophthalmopathy (dated by TCRdb to 2018 to 2020). Background for the entire study: Peripheral blood was sampled at the time of initial diagnosis, prior to any treatment. To identify TCR V-J signatures that set the groups apart, the researchers used a discovery cohort of about a hundred patients, made up of approximately 43 with Graves' ophthalmopathy and 55 to 65 with stable Graves' hyperthyroidism. The 100 discovery patients were randomly split 7:3 into training and test sets. In six Graves' hyperthyroidism patients, the study also compared T-cell repertoires from thyroid tissue with T-cell repertoires from blood. TCR Vbeta CDR3 sequencing of fewer than 150 peripheral blood samples (roughly 41 ophthalmopathy, 75 to 80 hyperthyroidism and approximately 17 progressor patients) is reported in the paper. Whether ophthalmopathy could be predicted prospectively was tested in an independent validation cohort made up of 18 to 20 hyperthyroidism patients plus 17 patients who later progressed to ophthalmopathy. Following sampling, methimazole starting at 30 mg daily was given to hyperthyroidism patients, and high-dose intravenous methylprednisolone was given to ophthalmopathy patients.

Beyond this particular receptor, the publication reports: Most expanded thyroid clonotypes (frequency above 0.001) were also detected in blood, suggesting blood repertoires may reflect thyroid immune responses. During validation, the model predicted progression to ophthalmopathy a median of around 7 months ahead of onset, with 70.59% sensitivity and about 75% specificity. In cross-validation, a model built on a 13 V-J signature told ophthalmopathy apart from stable hyperthyroidism with 85% to 90% sensitivity and around 84% specificity, and in testing the same model reached 80%/75%. No statistical method was used to set the sample size in advance, and investigators knew the group allocation.

This clonotype showed up just a few times. Which antigen it targets is not known. No clone much larger than this one lies a single base away; base qualities are absent. CDR1 and CDR2 (SGHAT, FQNNGV) derive from the germline V gene. Trimming removed 0 bases from V and 4 bases from J; the gene matches leave 5 bases unexplained. The CDR3 spans 16 residues, from the cysteine through the phenylalanine. Of the read, only the CDR3 DNA is kept; its 48 bases are in frame from base 1. Amplification of TCR beta CDR3 regions was carried out from RNA transcripts. The first round of RT-PCR for the TCR CDR3 was performed with the HTBI primer set and the Qiagen OneStep RT-PCR kit. The libraries were constructed in a second round of multiplex PCR and then size-selected and purified. Paired-end sequencing of the libraries was performed with 100 bp reads on an Illumina HiSeq2000. Processing in the source paper ran as follows. SOAPnuke was used to process the raw data, removing reads that contained adapters or uncalled bases, had a mean Phred below 15, or lacked an exact match to the constant primer or identifier. High-quality paired reads were merged using COPE v1.2.5, and each unique nucleotide sequence was defined as a clonotype. MiTCR v1.1 was used to align the clonotypes against IMGT TRBV, TRBD and TRBJ reference segments. Analysis was restricted to V-J combinations with a frequency above 0.0001, which covered just over 98% of repertoires. The TCS score was defined as F50 (clonal expansion) divided by E x V (chaos), with BLOSUM62-based TCRdist calculated between CDR3 peptides within each V-J. Welch's t-statistics and random forest reduced around 550 V-J features to 10 to 15, which were used in a naive Bayes classifier (R e1071). TCRdb handled the public reads itself, with Q25 trimming in fastp and clone calling in MiXCR, and kept productive beta chains. Rows with one shared CDR3 protein collapse into an entry with the most common genes and DNA. The V and J calls reflect TCRdb's pipeline rather than the authors' work. The sample records around 560,000 distinct CDR3 sequences, 15% to 20% of which are singletons. The top ten clonotypes cover about 17% of the sample.

A patient counted as having stable Graves' hyperthyroidism if no progression to ophthalmopathy occurred over 18 months of follow-up. Hyperthyroidism patients were newly diagnosed, had a disease duration of under 2 months, and were aged 18 to 65 years. The study excluded patients with uncontrolled infections, other autoimmune diseases, pregnancy or lactation. Diagnoses were established on the basis of clinical symptoms, serum thyroxine and TRAb, thyroid ultrasound, and orbital computed tomography. PBMCs were separated from roughly 10 ml of fresh peripheral blood using Ficoll-Paque density gradient centrifugation. Total RNA was extracted using Trizol reagent, and RNA quality was assessed on an Agilent 2100 Bioanalyzer.

The sample was blood. The receptor's source is a woman aged 18-35 years with Graves' hyperthyroidism. The chain employs TRBV11-2 and TRBJ2-1, with 8 bases matching TRBD1. The DNA sequence is given as TGTGCCAGCAGCTTAGATCCGGACAGGGTATACAATGAGCAGTTCTTC. This translates into CASSLDPDRVYNEQFF.